The 15 T cell receptor beta chains listed next were all sequenced from one sample in a study of T cell responses to AZD1222 COVID-19 vaccine. The repertoire was sequenced with immunoSEQ multiplex PCR; TCRdb's copy has only in-frame clones and lacks some. Of 93,000 or so clones detected, around nine tenths appear once; the ten largest clones hold about 20%. The input for sequencing was peripheral blood, taken on day 0 of AZD1222 vaccination. The receptor source for this set is an adult in good health.

Concerning this clone: Other DNA variants within this sample encode the same CDR3. The chain uses TRBV20-1 and TRBJ1-1; no reliable D call. Trimming took off 3 bases at V and 0 bases at J, with 2 bases between the two ends. The CDR3 sequence is 11 residues long. The germline CDR1 and CDR2 sequences are DFQATT and SNEGSKA (reference sequence). As DNA, the CDR3 is TGCAGTGCTAGGTTGAACACTGAAGCTTTCTTT. Translation: CSARLNTEAFF.

The rearrangement uses TRBV29-1 and TRBJ1-1, with a weak D call TRBD1 (5 bases). Germline CDR1 and CDR2: SQVTM and ANQGSEA. This CDR3 is built from 13 residues. The V gene lost 5 bases and the J gene lost 1 base, with 11 bases spanning the gap. The CDR3 sequence: CSVSRGTNTEAFF. The DNA for the CDR3 is TGCAGCGTTTCTCGGGGGACGAACACTGAAGCTTTCTTT.

The CDR3 loop is CASSYTSVTDTQYF. The CDR3 DNA follows: TGTGCCAGCAGCTATACTAGCGTTACAGATACGCAGTATTTT. The chain recombines TRBV7-9 with TRBJ2-3, with TRBD2 matching 7 bases. V lost 4 bases to trimming and J lost 3 bases; unmatched junction nucleotides: 4. Per the germline V gene, CDR1 is SEHNR and CDR2 is FQNEAQ (reference sequence). The CDR3 extends over 14 amino acids.

J is TRBJ2-2 and V is TRBV7-9; a weak D match, TRBD2 (7 bases). CDR1 is SEHNR and CDR2 is FQNEAQ in the germline V gene (reference sequence). Trimming pared 5 bases from V and 3 bases from J, leaving 16 bases between. The CDR3 is made up of 16 amino acids. CDR3 sequence (DNA): TGTGCCAGCAGCCCGAGGGGGGGGCTAGACACCGGGGAGCTGTTTTTT. Amino acids: CASSPRGGLDTGELFF. The full variable domain, rest sourced from reference TRBV7-9 and TRBJ2-2, is DTGVSQNPRHKITKRGQNVTFRCDPISEHNRLYWYRQTLGQGPEFLTYFQNEAQLEKSRLLSDRFSAERPKGSFSTLEIQRTEQGDSAMYLCASSPRGGLDTGELFFGEGSRLTVL.

The rearrangement links TRBV12-3 or TRBV12-4 to TRBJ2-7; D remains ambiguous. V was trimmed by 5 bases and J by 3 bases, leaving 11 bases between them. The CDR3 spans 13 residues. The CDR3 DNA follows: TGTGCCAGCAGTCCAACAGCCAACTACGAGCAGTACTTC. The encoded protein is CASSPTANYEQYF.

J is TRBJ1-2 and V is TRBV19, with D perhaps TRBD1 (6 bases). Germline V gene sequence: CDR1 LNHDA, CDR2 SQIVND (reference sequence). With 7 bases removed from V and 3 bases from J, the gap between germline ends came to 12 bases. The CDR3 covers 13 residues. CDR3 region: CASNTGSDYGYTF. The CDR3 DNA is TGTGCCAGTAATACAGGGTCGGACTATGGCTACACCTTC.

This clone was counted a single time. In DNA, the CDR3 is TGTGCCATCAGTGAGGAGACAGGGCCTTTTACGCAGTATTTT. Translated: CAISEETGPFTQYF. The chain recombines TRBV10-3 with TRBJ2-3; 7 bases map to TRBD1. CDR1 is ENHRY and CDR2 is SYGVKD in the germline V gene. The CDR3 sequence is 14 residues long. The V segment lost 2 bases and the J segment 8 bases; nucleotides outside the gene matches: 7.

V gene TRBV5-6 combines with J gene TRBJ2-7; D remains ambiguous. The CDR3 is 14 amino acids. Trimming shortened V by 0 bases and J by 1 base, and 8 bases separated the two germline ends. Germline V lookup: CDR1 SGHDT, CDR2 YYEEEE. The CDR3 region is CASSLVLLSYEQYF. The DNA for the CDR3 is TGTGCCAGCAGCTTGGTGCTACTATCCTACGAGCAGTACTTC.

V usage is TRBV5-6 and J usage is TRBJ1-2; D possibly corresponds to TRBD1 (5 bases). CDR3 length: 15 residues. Trimming pared 3 bases from V and 5 bases from J, leaving 17 bases between. CDR1 is SGHDT and CDR2 is YYEEEE in the germline V gene. Here the CDR3 reads CASSSRGGGRYGYTF. CDR3 nucleotides: TGTGCCAGCAGCTCCCGGGGCGGGGGAAGATATGGCTACACCTTC.

V usage is TRBV9 and J usage is TRBJ2-2; 11 bases map to TRBD2. The CDR3 totals 16 residues. V shed 4 bases, J shed 0 bases, and the junction held 2 bases outside the gene matches. The V gene's germline CDR1 is SGDLS and CDR2 YYNGEE. CDR3 DNA sequence: TGTGCCAGCAGCCTTAGCGGGGGGGCGAACACCGGGGAGCTGTTTTTT. Amino acids: CASSLSGGANTGELFF. Filled out from reference TRBV9 and TRBJ2-2, the complete variable domain reads DSGVTQTPKHLITATGQRVTLRCSPRSGDLSVYWYQQSLDQGLQFLIQYYNGEERAKGNILERFSAQQFPDLHSELNLSSLELGDSALYFCASSLSGGANTGELFFGEGSRLTVL.

V is TRBV10-3 and J is TRBJ2-1, with 8 bases that match TRBD1. The junction had 5 bases not matched to a gene; V was cut back by 3 bases and J by 4 bases. The germline V gene encodes CDR1 ENHRY and CDR2 SYGVKD. This CDR3 is 15 amino acids long. The DNA for the CDR3 is TGTGCCATCAGTGATAGCCAGGGGGCGTACAATGAGCAGTTCTTC. This codes for CAISDSQGAYNEQFF.

This clone was detected a few times. The chain has TRBV11-3 and TRBJ1-1; no clear D gene. This CDR3 is built from 12 residues. Trimming pared 1 base from V and 7 bases from J, leaving 7 bases between. CDR1 is SGHNT and CDR2 is YENEEA in the germline V gene. As DNA, the CDR3 is TGTGCCAGCAGCTTAGGTGTAGGTGAAGCTTTCTTT. It codes for CASSLGVGEAFF.

This sequence joins TRBV5-1 and TRBJ2-1; 7 bases fit TRBD1. The CDR3 contains 15 residues. Germline V lookup: CDR1 SGHRS, CDR2 YFSETQ. V was clipped by 4 bases and J by 2 bases; unmatched bases: 6. CDR3 sequence reads: CASSRQGTPYNEQFF. DNA for the CDR3: TGCGCCAGCAGCCGACAGGGCACCCCCTACAATGAGCAGTTCTTC.

This chain connects TRBV10-3 to TRBJ2-7, with 7 bases aligning to TRBD2. Germline values: CDR1 ENHRY, CDR2 SYGVKD. There are 16 residues in the CDR3. V shed 4 bases and J 1 base; nucleotides not matched to a gene: 10. DNA for the CDR3: TGTGCCATCAGTGGTCGGGGGGAGGGCAGATCCTACGAGCAGTACTTC. Protein product: CAISGRGEGRSYEQYF.

The chain recombines TRBV12-3 or TRBV12-4 with TRBJ2-7, with a weak D call TRBD2 (5 bases). The CDR3 is 12 amino acids. Trimming shortened V by 5 bases and J by 2 bases, and 7 bases separated the two germline ends. CDR3 sequence (DNA): TGTGCCAGCAGTGGCGGGCCCTACGAGCAGTACTTC. Protein product: CASSGGPYEQYF.